A selection of T cell receptor beta chains follows, all from one sample in a study of blood T cell repertoires in COVID-19. The protocol was immunoSEQ multiplex PCR, while the TCRdb copy is restricted to in-frame clones and leaves out a portion. The repertoire holds around 87,000 clones, with approximately 77% as singletons. Sequenced input: peripheral blood. These receptors were obtained from a woman older than 75 with acute or convalescent COVID-19. CDR3s include the opening cysteine and the closing phenylalanine or tryptophan. Each record gives: D gene, clone size, J gene, V gene, CDR3 protein, CDR3 DNA. A D gene is named only where the DNA matches it firmly. Rows may omit the clone size; those that give it use once, few, many or a size class.

D gene: NA
clone size: NA
J gene: TRBJ1-5
V gene: TRBV27
CDR3 protein: CASSFIDQPQHF
CDR3 DNA: TGTGCCAGCAGTTTTATAGATCAGCCCCAGCATTTT

D gene: NA
clone size: NA
J gene: TRBJ1-2
V gene: TRBV28
CDR3 protein: CASSLTGPYGYTF
CDR3 DNA: TGTGCCAGCAGTTTGACAGGTCCCTATGGCTACACCTTC

D gene: NA
clone size: few
J gene: TRBJ1-1
V gene: TRBV7-2
CDR3 protein: CASSLGQVNTEAFF
CDR3 DNA: TGTGCCAGCAGCCTCGGACAAGTGAACACTGAAGCTTTCTTT

D gene: NA
clone size: NA
J gene: TRBJ2-1
V gene: TRBV5-6
CDR3 protein: CASSYFRTAYNEQFF
CDR3 DNA: TGTGCCAGCAGCTATTTTCGAACAGCCTACAATGAGCAGTTCTTC

D gene: TRBD1
clone size: NA
J gene: TRBJ2-7
V gene: TRBV19
CDR3 protein: CASKWRDRGETGSSYEQYF
CDR3 DNA: TGTGCCAGTAAATGGAGGGACAGGGGGGAGACCGGCAGCTCCTACGAGCAGTACTTC

D gene: TRBD1
clone size: NA
J gene: TRBJ1-6
V gene: TRBV30
CDR3 protein: CAWRGTAYNSPLHF
CDR3 DNA: TGTGCCTGGAGGGGGACAGCCTATAATTCACCCCTCCACTTT

D gene: NA
clone size: NA
J gene: TRBJ1-2
V gene: TRBV19
CDR3 protein: CASNIGSYGYTF
CDR3 DNA: TGTGCCAGTAACATAGGGAGTTATGGCTACACCTTC

D gene: NA
clone size: NA
J gene: TRBJ1-1
V gene: TRBV19
CDR3 protein: CASSTPPGRRGTNTEAFF
CDR3 DNA: TGTGCCAGTAGTACCCCGCCGGGACGCCGGGGGACGAACACTGAAGCTTTCTTT

D gene: TRBD1
clone size: NA
J gene: TRBJ1-3
V gene: TRBV5-1
CDR3 protein: CASSPGQGENTIYF
CDR3 DNA: TGCGCCAGCAGCCCCGGACAGGGGGAAAACACCATATATTTT

D gene: TRBD2
clone size: NA
J gene: TRBJ2-7
V gene: TRBV6-5
CDR3 protein: CASSTSGATSYEQYF
CDR3 DNA: TGTGCCAGCTCCACTAGCGGGGCTACCTCCTACGAGCAGTACTTC

D gene: NA
clone size: NA
J gene: TRBJ1-1
V gene: TRBV27
CDR3 protein: CASSHNQGNTEAFF
CDR3 DNA: TGTGCCAGCAGCCATAATCAGGGGAACACTGAAGCTTTCTTT

D gene: TRBD2
clone size: NA
J gene: TRBJ2-4
V gene: TRBV12-5
CDR3 protein: CASGLPPSCLAGGKNIQYF
CDR3 DNA: TGTGCTAGTGGTTTGCCTCCCTCTTGTTTAGCGGGGGGCAAAAACATTCAGTACTTC

D gene: NA
clone size: once
J gene: TRBJ1-2
V gene: TRBV6-6
CDR3 protein: CASSSLTEDTFRGYTF
CDR3 DNA: TGTGCCAGCAGTTCACTCACCGAGGACACCTTCCGTGGCTACACCTTC

D gene: NA
clone size: NA
J gene: TRBJ1-5
V gene: TRBV6-6
CDR3 protein: CASSRTGRAGVDNQPQHF
CDR3 DNA: TGTGCCAGCAGTCGAACGGGACGGGCAGGGGTTGACAATCAGCCCCAGCATTTT

D gene: TRBD1
clone size: few
J gene: TRBJ1-5
V gene: TRBV10-3
CDR3 protein: CAISESVAKGTENQPQHF
CDR3 DNA: TGTGCCATCAGTGAGTCAGTGGCTAAAGGGACAGAGAATCAGCCCCAGCATTTT

D gene: NA
clone size: NA
J gene: TRBJ2-7
V gene: TRBV27
CDR3 protein: CASSIQGLPYEQYF
CDR3 DNA: TGTGCCAGCAGTATACAGGGTCTTCCTTACGAGCAGTACTTC

D gene: NA
clone size: NA
J gene: TRBJ2-7
V gene: TRBV7-6
CDR3 protein: CASSLGGAGTRVEQYF
CDR3 DNA: TGTGCCAGCAGCTTAGGGGGCGCCGGAACAAGGGTCGAGCAGTACTTC

D gene: TRBD2
clone size: NA
J gene: TRBJ2-7
V gene: TRBV4-1
CDR3 protein: CASSQANMGLARGGEQYF
CDR3 DNA: TGCGCCAGCAGCCAAGCTAATATGGGACTAGCTAGAGGAGGCGAGCAGTACTTC

D gene: NA
clone size: once
J gene: TRBJ2-7
V gene: TRBV27
CDR3 protein: CASSVGQSYEQYF
CDR3 DNA: TGTGCCAGCAGTGTGGGGCAGTCCTACGAGCAGTACTTC

D gene: NA
clone size: NA
J gene: TRBJ1-2
V gene: TRBV4-3
CDR3 protein: CASSQEGGVVGYTF
CDR3 DNA: TGCGCCAGCAGCCAAGAGGGGGGGGTTGTTGGCTACACCTTC

D gene: NA
clone size: NA
J gene: TRBJ1-5
V gene: TRBV30
CDR3 protein: CAWSVPGTLNQPQHF
CDR3 DNA: TGTGCCTGGAGTGTACCCGGGACTCTAAATCAGCCCCAGCATTTT

D gene: NA
clone size: NA
J gene: TRBJ1-1
V gene: TRBV18
CDR3 protein: CASSPLQEGRGTEAFF
CDR3 DNA: TGTGCCAGCTCACCACTACAAGAGGGCAGGGGAACTGAAGCTTTCTTT

D gene: NA
clone size: NA
J gene: TRBJ1-5
V gene: TRBV6-5
CDR3 protein: CASRVGGNQPQHF
CDR3 DNA: TGTGCCAGCAGGGTAGGGGGCAATCAGCCCCAGCATTTT

D gene: TRBD1
clone size: NA
J gene: TRBJ2-5
V gene: TRBV11-2
CDR3 protein: CASSLGQGAPWETQYF
CDR3 DNA: TGTGCCAGCAGCTTAGGGCAGGGGGCGCCCTGGGAGACCCAGTACTTC

D gene: NA
clone size: NA
J gene: TRBJ1-5
V gene: TRBV5-1
CDR3 protein: CASSLTGFGQPQHF
CDR3 DNA: TGCGCCAGCAGCTTAACAGGGTTTGGGCAGCCCCAGCATTTT

D gene: TRBD1
clone size: NA
J gene: TRBJ2-1
V gene: TRBV6-5
CDR3 protein: CASRGQGSYNEQFF
CDR3 DNA: TGTGCCAGCAGGGGACAGGGCTCCTACAATGAGCAGTTCTTC

D gene: TRBD1
clone size: NA
J gene: TRBJ2-5
V gene: TRBV7-8
CDR3 protein: CASSLVGGTGLFQKTQYF
CDR3 DNA: TGTGCCAGCAGCTTAGTCGGAGGGACAGGCCTTTTCCAAAAGACCCAGTACTTC

D gene: NA
clone size: NA
J gene: TRBJ1-6
V gene: TRBV21-1
CDR3 protein: CASSKDGQDLSSYNSPLHF
CDR3 DNA: TGTGCCAGCAGCAAAGACGGACAGGACCTGAGCTCCTATAATTCACCCCTCCACTTT